This T cell receptor (beta chain) came from a study of human T cells and chemical hapten exposure. Study overall: Each patch test put 0.01% DPC on the upper back, and results were read at 6 days. The patients, most of them female, presented with alopecia areata, totalis or universalis. Study outcomes and limitations: All donors were alopecia patients, so their immunity may differ from that of healthy people.

Many counts were recorded for this clonotype. The antigen remains unidentified. TCRdb re-analysed the RACE reads in MiXCR, keeping a single row per CDR3 protein. The profile shows around 60,000 distinct CDR3 sequences, approximately 6.7% of them singletons. Regarding time point: pre-sensitization, week 0. Treatment given: therapeutic diphenylcyclopropenone sensitization with weekly scalp DPC. V gave up 5 bases and J gave up 0 bases, with 10 bases separating them. The CDR3 length is 13 residues. Looked up from germline, CDR1 is SQVTM and CDR2 is ANQGSEA. The sequenced sample was whole blood, obtained in connection with sensitization to the hapten diphenylcyclopropenone (DPC). The rearrangement uses TRBV29-1 and TRBJ1-1; D gene ambiguous. The sequence was collected from a woman in her 30s with alopecia areata. Some clones in this sample may be carry-over from other donors' samples. The CDR3 DNA reads TGCAGCGTTTCTCAGTCCATGAACACTGAAGCTTTCTTT. Protein: CSVSQSMNTEAFF. The variable domain in full, completed from reference TRBV29-1 and TRBJ1-1, reads SAVISQKPSRDICQRGTSLTIQCQVDSQVTMMFWYRQQPGQSLTLIATANQGSEATYESGFVIDKFPISRPNLTFSTLTVSNMSPEDSSIYLCSVSQSMNTEAFFGQGTRLTVV.